This T cell receptor beta chain came from a study of cytomegalovirus exposure and HLA in healthy donors. Primers included in the PCR were 60 Vbeta and 13 Jbeta primers. Clones were read by immunoSEQ multiplex PCR, and TCRdb kept only the in-frame ones, dropping some. Among roughly 200,000 clones listed, more than 65% were seen once. The TCR originated in a woman aged 25 to 39 in good health and CMV-seronegative. The specimen was PBMCs.

In nucleotides, the CDR3 is TGTGCCAGCAGCCCATACGGGGGACATTGGACTAGCTGTAGCTCCTACGAGCAGTACTTC. Protein: CASSPYGGHWTSCSSYEQYF. J is TRBJ2-7 and V is TRBV21-1; TRBD2, the table's D call, lacks a check against the DNA. TRBV21-1 corresponds to a pseudogene. CDR3 length equals 20 residues.